The 2 T cell receptor beta chains below were found in one sample sequenced in a study of T cell responses to AZD1222 COVID-19 vaccine (dated by TCRdb to 2020 to 2022). The intended sense of this specimen's time point label: baseline before first vaccination. Libraries came from the immunoSEQ multiplex PCR assay. Drawn from immuneACCESS, this table holds only the in-frame rearrangements with V and J called that TCRdb kept. Clones are partly lost; checked studies trace under half to an unresolved V gene and leave the rest unexplained. The sample yields 150,000 or so clones; approximately 90% were counted once. About 4.7% of the sample comes from the top ten. The sample was peripheral blood, taken on day 0 of AZD1222 vaccination. These receptors were taken from an adult in good health.

This rearrangement joins TRBV28 to TRBJ1-3, with D unclear. The CDR3 totals 17 residues. The ends were cut back, 6 bases at V and 4 bases at J, with 22 bases in the middle. The germline gives CDR1 MDHEN, CDR2 SYDVKM. The CDR3 DNA sequence: TGTGCCAGCAGCTCTTACCCAGCCGGATCGGGAGGAAACACCATATATTTT. Protein sequence: CASSSYPAGSGGNTIYF.

A remark on this clone: Other DNA variants within this sample encode the same CDR3. This chain joins TRBV5-4 and TRBJ2-3; D unresolved. Germline CDR1 is SGHNT and CDR2 is YYREEE (reference sequence). This CDR3 comprises 11 residues. V dropped 4 bases and J dropped 4 bases, with 4 bases sitting between them. In DNA, the CDR3 is TGTGCCAGCAGCGGGGCAGATACGCAGTATTTT. It yields the protein CASSGADTQYF.